This record concerns one T cell receptor (beta chain) sequence. Its antigen is undetermined. Time point defined: week 3, after first cycle of checkpoint inhibitor. No patient had earlier systemic cancer treatment, concurrent immunosuppressants, or another active cancer. DNA loading was fixed at about 360 ng for all bulk PBMC samples. The protocol was immunoSEQ multiplex PCR, while the TCRdb copy is restricted to in-frame clones and leaves out a portion. The sample has roughly 8,900 clones; 70% to 90% are singletons. The data were obtained in a study of blood T cell dynamics during melanoma immunotherapy. As for the study in general: Standard first-line treatment here was pembrolizumab or nivolumab plus ipilimumab in metastatic melanoma. Regarding the study as a whole: At W3, later disease-control patients showed bifurcated PBMC repertoire changes, unlike progressors.

CDR3 length: 15 residues. Germline lookup yields CDR1 SEHNR and CDR2 FQNEAQ (reference sequence). The V gene lost 1 base and the J gene lost 2 bases, with 6 bases spanning the gap. The chain links TRBV7-9 to TRBJ2-6, with D possibly matching TRBD1 (5 bases). The sample in question was blood, obtained from a patient treated with checkpoint blockade. This TCR derives from a human donor with melanoma. The CDR3 protein is CASSLVGPGANVLTF. For the CDR3, the DNA is TGTGCCAGCAGCTTAGTGGGGCCTGGGGCCAACGTCCTGACTTTC.